The T cell receptor beta chain described here comes from a study of T cell repertoires in ileal Crohn's disease. In the study overall: Patients had a median roughly 8-year disease duration, and less than 40% were active smokers. Study-level points and caveats: Compared with non-smokers, active smokers at surgery showed more clonal expansions. Compared with CD4 T cells, sorted CD8 cells carried more expanded clones.

Sequenced by immunoSEQ multiplex PCR; TCRdb stores in-frame clones only, minus some. The sample consists of about 31,000 clones, about 81% of them appearing once. Notes on this clone: Its antigen is not identified.

V was pared by 4 bases and J by 10 bases, with 12 bases of the junction left unmatched. Per germline, CDR1 SGHDT and CDR2 YYEEEE. This CDR3 region has 16 residues. The rearrangement links TRBV5-6 to TRBJ2-1, with 12 bases that match TRBD1. Sequencing used ileal tissue. The receptor comes from an adult with Crohn's disease. This CDR3 reads CASSLTPGQGALEQFF. As DNA, the CDR3 is TGTGCCAGCAGCCTTACCCCGGGACAGGGGGCTCTAGAGCAGTTCTTC.